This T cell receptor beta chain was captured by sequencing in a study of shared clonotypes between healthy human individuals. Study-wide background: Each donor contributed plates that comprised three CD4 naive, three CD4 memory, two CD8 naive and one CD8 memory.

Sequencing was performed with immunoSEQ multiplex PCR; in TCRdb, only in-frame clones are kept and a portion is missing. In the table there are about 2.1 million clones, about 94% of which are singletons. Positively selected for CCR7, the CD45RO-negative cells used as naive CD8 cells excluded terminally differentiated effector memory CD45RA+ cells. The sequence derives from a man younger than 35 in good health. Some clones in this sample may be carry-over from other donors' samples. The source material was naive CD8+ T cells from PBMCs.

As DNA, the CDR3 is TGTGCCAGCAGCGGGGGACAGGGGGACACTGAAGCTTTCTTT. Protein: CASSGGQGDTEAFF. The rearrangement uses TRBV9 and TRBJ1-1, with 11 bases identical to TRBD1. The CDR3 sequence is 14 residues long. Germline-derived CDR1 and CDR2 are SGDLS and YYNGEE. With V trimmed by 3 bases and J by 3 bases, 1 base remained unmatched. Full variable domain (missing parts from reference TRBV9 and TRBJ1-1): DSGVTQTPKHLITATGQRVTLRCSPRSGDLSVYWYQQSLDQGLQFLIQYYNGEERAKGNILERFSAQQFPDLHSELNLSSLELGDSALYFCASSGGQGDTEAFFGQGTRLTVV.